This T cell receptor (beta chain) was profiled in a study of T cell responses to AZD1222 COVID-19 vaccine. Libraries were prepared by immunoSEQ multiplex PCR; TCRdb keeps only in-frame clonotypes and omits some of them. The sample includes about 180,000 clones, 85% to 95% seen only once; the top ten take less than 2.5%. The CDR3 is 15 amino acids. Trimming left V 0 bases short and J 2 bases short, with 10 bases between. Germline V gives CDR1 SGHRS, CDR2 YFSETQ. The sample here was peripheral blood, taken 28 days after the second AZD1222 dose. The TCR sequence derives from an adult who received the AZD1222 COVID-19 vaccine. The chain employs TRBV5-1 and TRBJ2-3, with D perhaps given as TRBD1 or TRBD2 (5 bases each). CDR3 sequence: CASSLGGRITDTQYF. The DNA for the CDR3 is TGCGCCAGCAGCTTGGGGGGACGTATCACAGATACGCAGTATTTT.